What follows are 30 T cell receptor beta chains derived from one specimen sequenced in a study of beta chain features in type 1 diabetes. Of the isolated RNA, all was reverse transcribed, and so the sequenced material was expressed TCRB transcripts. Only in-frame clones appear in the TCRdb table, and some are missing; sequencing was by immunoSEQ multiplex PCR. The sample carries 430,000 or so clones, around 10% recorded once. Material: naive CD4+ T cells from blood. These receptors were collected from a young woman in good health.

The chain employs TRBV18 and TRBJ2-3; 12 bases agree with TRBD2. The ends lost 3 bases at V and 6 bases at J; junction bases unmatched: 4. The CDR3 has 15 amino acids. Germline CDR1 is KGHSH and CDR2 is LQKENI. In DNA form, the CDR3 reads TGTGCCAGCTCACCGGGACTAGCGGGTTTGGATACGCAGTATTTT. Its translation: CASSPGLAGLDTQYF.

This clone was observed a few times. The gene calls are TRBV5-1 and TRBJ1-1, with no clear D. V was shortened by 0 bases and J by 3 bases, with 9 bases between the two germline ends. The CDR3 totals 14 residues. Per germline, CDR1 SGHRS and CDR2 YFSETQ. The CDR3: CASSLGQRDTEAFF. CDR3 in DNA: TGCGCCAGCAGCTTGGGGCAGAGGGACACTGAAGCTTTCTTT.

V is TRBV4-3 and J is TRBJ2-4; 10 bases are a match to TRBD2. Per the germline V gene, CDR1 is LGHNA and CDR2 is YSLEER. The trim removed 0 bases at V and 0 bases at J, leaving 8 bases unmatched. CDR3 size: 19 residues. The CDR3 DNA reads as TGCGCCAGCAGCCAAGAGTTGGCTAGCGGGAGTTTAGCCAAAAACATTCAGTACTTC. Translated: CASSQELASGSLAKNIQYF.

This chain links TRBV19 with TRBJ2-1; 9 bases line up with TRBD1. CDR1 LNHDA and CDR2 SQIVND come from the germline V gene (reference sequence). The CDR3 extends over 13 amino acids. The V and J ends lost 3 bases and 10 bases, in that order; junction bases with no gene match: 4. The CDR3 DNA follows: TGTGCCAGTAGTATGGACAGGGGTTCGGAGCAGTTCTTC. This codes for CASSMDRGSEQFF.

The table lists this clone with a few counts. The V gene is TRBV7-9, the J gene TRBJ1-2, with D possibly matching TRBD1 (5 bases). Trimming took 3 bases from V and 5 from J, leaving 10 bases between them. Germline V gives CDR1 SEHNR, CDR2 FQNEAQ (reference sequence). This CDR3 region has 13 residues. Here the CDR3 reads CASSFAGIYGYTF. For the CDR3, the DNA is TGTGCCAGCAGCTTCGCAGGGATTTATGGCTACACCTTC.

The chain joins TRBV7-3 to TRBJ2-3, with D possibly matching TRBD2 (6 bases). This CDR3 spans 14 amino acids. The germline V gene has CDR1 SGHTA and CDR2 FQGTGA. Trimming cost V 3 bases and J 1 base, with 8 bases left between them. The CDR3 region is CASSFGGGTDTQYF. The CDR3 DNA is TGTGCCAGCAGCTTCGGCGGGGGCACAGATACGCAGTATTTT.

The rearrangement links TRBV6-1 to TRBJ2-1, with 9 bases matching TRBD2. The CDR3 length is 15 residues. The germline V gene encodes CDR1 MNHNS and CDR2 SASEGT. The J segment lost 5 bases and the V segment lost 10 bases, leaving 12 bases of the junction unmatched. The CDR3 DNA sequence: TGTGCCACCGTAAAGGTCCTAGCGGGGAACAATGAGCAGTTCTTC. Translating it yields CATVKVLAGNNEQFF.

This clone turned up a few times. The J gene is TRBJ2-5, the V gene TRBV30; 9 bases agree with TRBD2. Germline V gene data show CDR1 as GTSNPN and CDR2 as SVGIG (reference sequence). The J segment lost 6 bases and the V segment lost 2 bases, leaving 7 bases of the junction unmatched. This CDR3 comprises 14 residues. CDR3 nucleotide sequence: TGTGCCTGGAGTCCGCGGAGCGGGAGGAAGACCCAGTACTTC. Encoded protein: CAWSPRSGRKTQYF.

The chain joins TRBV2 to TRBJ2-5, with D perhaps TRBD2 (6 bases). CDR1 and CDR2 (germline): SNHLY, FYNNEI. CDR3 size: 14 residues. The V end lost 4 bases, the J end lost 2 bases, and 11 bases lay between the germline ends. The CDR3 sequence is CASSVRDSQETQYF. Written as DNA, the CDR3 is TGTGCCAGCAGTGTCCGGGACTCTCAAGAGACCCAGTACTTC.

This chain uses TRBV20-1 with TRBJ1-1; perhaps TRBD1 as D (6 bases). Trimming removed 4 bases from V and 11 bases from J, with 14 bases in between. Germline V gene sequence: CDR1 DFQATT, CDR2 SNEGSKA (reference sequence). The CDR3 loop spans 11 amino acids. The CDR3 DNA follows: TGCAGTGCTACAGGGGTAGGAGACGCTTTCTTT. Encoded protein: CSATGVGDAFF.

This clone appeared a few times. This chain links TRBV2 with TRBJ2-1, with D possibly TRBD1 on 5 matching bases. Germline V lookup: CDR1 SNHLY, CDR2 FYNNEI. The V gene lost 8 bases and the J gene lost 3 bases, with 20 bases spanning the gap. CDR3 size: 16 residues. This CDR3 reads CASPARVGPIYNEQFF. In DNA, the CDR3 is TGTGCCAGCCCTGCCCGCGTGGGGCCTATCTACAATGAGCAGTTCTTC. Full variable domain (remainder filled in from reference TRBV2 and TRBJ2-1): EPEVTQTPSHQVTQMGQEVILRCVPISNHLYFYWYRQILGQKVEFLVSFYNNEISEKSEIFDDQFSVERPDGSNFTLKIRSTKLEDSAMYFCASPARVGPIYNEQFFGPGTRLTVL.

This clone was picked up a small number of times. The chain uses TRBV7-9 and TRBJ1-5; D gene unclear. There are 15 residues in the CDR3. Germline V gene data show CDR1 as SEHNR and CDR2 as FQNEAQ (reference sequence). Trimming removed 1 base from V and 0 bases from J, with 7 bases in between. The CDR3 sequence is CASSLGTRSNQPQHF. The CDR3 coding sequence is TGTGCCAGCAGCTTAGGTACCCGTAGCAATCAGCCCCAGCATTTT.

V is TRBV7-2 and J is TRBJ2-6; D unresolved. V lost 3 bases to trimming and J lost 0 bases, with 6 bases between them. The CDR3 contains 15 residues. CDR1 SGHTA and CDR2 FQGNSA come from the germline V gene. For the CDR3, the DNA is TGTGCCAGCAGCTTTTGGGTCTCTGGGGCCAACGTCCTGACTTTC. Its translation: CASSFWVSGANVLTF.

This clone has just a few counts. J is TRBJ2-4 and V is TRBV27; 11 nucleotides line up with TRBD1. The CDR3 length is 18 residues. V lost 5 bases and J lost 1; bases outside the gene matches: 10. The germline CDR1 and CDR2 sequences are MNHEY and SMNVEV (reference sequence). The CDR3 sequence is CASSPSGTGGRAKNIQYF. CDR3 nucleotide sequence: TGTGCCAGCAGTCCCTCTGGGACAGGGGGAAGGGCCAAAAACATTCAGTACTTC.

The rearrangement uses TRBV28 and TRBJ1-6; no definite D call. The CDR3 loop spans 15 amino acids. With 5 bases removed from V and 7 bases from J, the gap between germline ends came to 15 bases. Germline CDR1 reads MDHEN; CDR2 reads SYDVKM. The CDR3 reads CASSPFDIRNSPLHF. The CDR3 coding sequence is TGTGCCAGCAGTCCTTTCGACATACGCAATTCACCCCTCCACTTT. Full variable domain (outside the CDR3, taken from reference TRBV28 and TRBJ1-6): DVKVTQSSRYLVKRTGEKVFLECVQDMDHENMFWYRQDPGLGLRLIYFSYDVKMKEKGDIPEGYSVSREKKERFSLILESASTNQTSMYLCASSPFDIRNSPLHFGNGTRLTVT.

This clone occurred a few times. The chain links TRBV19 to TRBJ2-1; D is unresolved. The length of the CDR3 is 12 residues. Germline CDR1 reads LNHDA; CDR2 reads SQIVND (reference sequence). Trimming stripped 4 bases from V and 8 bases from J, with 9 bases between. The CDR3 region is CASSKGFYEQFF. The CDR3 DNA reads TGTGCCAGTAGTAAGGGATTTTATGAGCAGTTCTTC.

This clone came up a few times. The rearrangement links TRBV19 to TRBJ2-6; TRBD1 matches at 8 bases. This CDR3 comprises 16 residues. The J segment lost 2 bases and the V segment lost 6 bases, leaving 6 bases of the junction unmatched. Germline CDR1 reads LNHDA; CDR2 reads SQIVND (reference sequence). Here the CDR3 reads CASRGQGAAGANVLTF. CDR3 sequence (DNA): TGTGCCAGTAGAGGACAGGGAGCGGCTGGGGCCAACGTCCTGACTTTC.

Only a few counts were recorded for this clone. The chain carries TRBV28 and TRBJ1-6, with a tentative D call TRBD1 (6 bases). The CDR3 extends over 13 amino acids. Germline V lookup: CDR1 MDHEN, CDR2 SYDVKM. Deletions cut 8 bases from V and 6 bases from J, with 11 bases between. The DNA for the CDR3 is TGTGCCAGCCACGGACAGATTAATTCACCCCTCCACTTT. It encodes CASHGQINSPLHF. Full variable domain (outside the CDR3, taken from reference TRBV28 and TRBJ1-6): DVKVTQSSRYLVKRTGEKVFLECVQDMDHENMFWYRQDPGLGLRLIYFSYDVKMKEKGDIPEGYSVSREKKERFSLILESASTNQTSMYLCASHGQINSPLHFGNGTRLTVT.

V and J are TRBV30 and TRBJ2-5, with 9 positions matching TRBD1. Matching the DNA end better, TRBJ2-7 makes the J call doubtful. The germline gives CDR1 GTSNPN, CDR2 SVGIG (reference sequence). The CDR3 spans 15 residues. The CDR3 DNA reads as TGTGCCTGGAGCCCCGACCGGGACAGGGTATACGAGCAGTACTTC. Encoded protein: CAWSPDRDRVYEQYF.

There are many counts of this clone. CDR3 sequence (DNA): TGTGCCTGGAGTGCCTACGACACAGATACGCAGTATTTT. This gives the protein CAWSAYDTDTQYF. The chain has TRBV30 and TRBJ2-3; no reliable D call. V shed 1 base and J shed 2 bases, with 7 bases lying between them. CDR1 is GTSNPN, CDR2 SVGIG, per germline (reference sequence). The CDR3 length is 13 residues.

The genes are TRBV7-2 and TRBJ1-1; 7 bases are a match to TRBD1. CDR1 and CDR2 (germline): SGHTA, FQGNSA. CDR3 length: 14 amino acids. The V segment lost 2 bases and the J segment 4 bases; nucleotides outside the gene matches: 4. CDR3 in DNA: TGTGCCAGCAGCTTAATGGCAGGGGGCACTGAAGCTTTCTTT. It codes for CASSLMAGGTEAFF.

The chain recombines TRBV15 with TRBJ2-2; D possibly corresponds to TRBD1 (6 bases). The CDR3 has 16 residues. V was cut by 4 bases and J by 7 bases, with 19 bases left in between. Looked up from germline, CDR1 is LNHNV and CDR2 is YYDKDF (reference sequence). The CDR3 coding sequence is TGTGCCACCAGCACCAGGACAGCCCCACGGGGCGGGGAGCTGTTTTTT. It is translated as CATSTRTAPRGGELFF.

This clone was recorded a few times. As DNA, the CDR3 is TGTGCCAGCAGCCTGCCGGGACATTTTACTGAAGCTTTCTTT. This encodes CASSLPGHFTEAFF. The V call is TRBV14, the J call TRBJ1-1; possibly TRBD1 for D (6 bases). Trimming left V 4 bases short and J 5 bases short, with 14 bases between. CDR1 and CDR2 (germline): SGHDN, FVKESK. The CDR3 loop spans 14 amino acids. Together with reference TRBV14 and TRBJ1-1, the CDR3 gives the full variable domain: EAGVTQFPSHSVIEKGQTVTLRCDPISGHDNLYWYRRVMGKEIKFLLHFVKESKQDESGMPNNRFLAERTGGTYSTLKVQPAELEDSGVYFCASSLPGHFTEAFFGQGTRLTVV.

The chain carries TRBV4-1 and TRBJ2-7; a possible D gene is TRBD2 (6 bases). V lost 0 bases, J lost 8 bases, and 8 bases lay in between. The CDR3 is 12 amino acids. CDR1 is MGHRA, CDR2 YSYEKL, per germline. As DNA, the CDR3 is TGCGCCAGCAGCCAAGATGGAGGGAAGCAGTACGTC. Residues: CASSQDGGKQYV.

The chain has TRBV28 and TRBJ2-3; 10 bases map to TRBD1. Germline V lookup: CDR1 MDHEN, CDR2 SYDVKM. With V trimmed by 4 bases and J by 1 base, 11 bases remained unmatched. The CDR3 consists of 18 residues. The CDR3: CASSWRTGGREGTDTQYF. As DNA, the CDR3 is TGTGCCAGCAGTTGGAGGACAGGGGGGAGAGAAGGCACAGATACGCAGTATTTT. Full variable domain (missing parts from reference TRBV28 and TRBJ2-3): DVKVTQSSRYLVKRTGEKVFLECVQDMDHENMFWYRQDPGLGLRLIYFSYDVKMKEKGDIPEGYSVSREKKERFSLILESASTNQTSMYLCASSWRTGGREGTDTQYFGPGTRLTVL.

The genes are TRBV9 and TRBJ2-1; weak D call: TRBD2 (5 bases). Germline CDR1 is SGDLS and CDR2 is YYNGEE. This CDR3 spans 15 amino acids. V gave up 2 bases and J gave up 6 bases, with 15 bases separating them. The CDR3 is CASSVGATNFNEQFF. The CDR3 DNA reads TGTGCCAGCAGCGTGGGAGCCACCAATTTCAATGAGCAGTTCTTC.

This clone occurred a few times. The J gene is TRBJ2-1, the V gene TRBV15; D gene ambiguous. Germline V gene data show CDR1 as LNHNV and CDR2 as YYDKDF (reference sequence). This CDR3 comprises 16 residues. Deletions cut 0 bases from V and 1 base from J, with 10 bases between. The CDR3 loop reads CATSRDWSHSYNEQFF. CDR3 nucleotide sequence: TGTGCCACCAGCAGAGATTGGTCCCATTCCTACAATGAGCAGTTCTTC.

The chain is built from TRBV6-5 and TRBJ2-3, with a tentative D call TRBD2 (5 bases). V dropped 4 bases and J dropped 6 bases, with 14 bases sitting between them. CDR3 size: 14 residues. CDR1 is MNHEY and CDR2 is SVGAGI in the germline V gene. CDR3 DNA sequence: TGTGCCAGCAGTTCGACACACAGAGGGGATACGCAGTATTTT. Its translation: CASSSTHRGDTQYF.

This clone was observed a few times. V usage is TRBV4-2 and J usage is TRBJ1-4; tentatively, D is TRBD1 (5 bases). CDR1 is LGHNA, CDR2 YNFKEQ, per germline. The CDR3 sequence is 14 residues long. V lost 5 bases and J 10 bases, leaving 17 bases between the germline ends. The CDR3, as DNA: TGTGCCAGCAGCGTAGGCAGGGACTGGGCAAAACTGTTTTTT. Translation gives CASSVGRDWAKLFF.

The CDR3 DNA sequence: TGTGCCAGCAGCGCCTGGACCCTGAGCTCCTACGAGCAGTACTTC. This translates into CASSAWTLSSYEQYF. V usage is TRBV7-2 and J usage is TRBJ2-7; D not certain. The CDR3 covers 15 residues. CDR1 and CDR2 from the germline V gene are SGHTA and FQGNSA. Trimming took off 5 bases at V and 0 bases at J, with 14 bases between the two ends.